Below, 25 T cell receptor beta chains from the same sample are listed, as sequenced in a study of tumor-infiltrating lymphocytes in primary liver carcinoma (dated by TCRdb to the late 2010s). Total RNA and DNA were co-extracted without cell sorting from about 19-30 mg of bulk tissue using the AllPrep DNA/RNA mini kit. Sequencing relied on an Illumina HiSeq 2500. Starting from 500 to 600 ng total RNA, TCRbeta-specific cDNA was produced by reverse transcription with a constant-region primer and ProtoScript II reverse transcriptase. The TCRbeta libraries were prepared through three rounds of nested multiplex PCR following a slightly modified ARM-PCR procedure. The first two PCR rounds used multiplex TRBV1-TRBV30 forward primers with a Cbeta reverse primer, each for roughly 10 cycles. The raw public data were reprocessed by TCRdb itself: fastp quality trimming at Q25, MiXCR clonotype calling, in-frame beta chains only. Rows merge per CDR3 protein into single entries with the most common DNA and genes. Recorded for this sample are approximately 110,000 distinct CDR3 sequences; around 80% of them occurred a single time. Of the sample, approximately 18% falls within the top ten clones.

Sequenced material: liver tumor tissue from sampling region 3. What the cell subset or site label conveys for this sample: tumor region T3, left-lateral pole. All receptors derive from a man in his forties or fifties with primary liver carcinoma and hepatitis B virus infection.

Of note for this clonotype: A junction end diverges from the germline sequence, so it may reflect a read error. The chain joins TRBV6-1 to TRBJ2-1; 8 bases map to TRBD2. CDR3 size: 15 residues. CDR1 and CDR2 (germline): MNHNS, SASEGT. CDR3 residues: CSSRGGLVGLCEQFF. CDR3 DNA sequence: TGTTCCAGTAGAGGGGGACTAGTGGGGCTTTGTGAGCAGTTCTTC.

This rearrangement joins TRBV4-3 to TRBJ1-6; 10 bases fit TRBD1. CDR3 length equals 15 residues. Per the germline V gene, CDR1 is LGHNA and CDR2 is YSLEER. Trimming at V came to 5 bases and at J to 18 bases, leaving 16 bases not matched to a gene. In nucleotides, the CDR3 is TGCGCCAGCAGCTCCTGGGACAGGGGAAGGAATTCACCCCACTTT. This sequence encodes CASSSWDRGRNSPHF.

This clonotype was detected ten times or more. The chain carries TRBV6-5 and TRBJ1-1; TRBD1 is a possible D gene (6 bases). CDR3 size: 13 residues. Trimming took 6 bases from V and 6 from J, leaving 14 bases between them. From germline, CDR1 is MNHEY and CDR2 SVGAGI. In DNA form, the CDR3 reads TGTGCCAGCAGGCGGCAAGGGGGAGCTGAAGCTTTCTTT. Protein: CASRRQGGAEAFF.

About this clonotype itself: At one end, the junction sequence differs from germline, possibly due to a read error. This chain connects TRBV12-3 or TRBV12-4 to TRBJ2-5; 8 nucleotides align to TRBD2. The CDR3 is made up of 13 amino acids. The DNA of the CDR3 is TGTGCCAGCAGTCTAGCGGGTGTTGAGACCCGGTACTTC. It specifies CASSLAGVETRYF.

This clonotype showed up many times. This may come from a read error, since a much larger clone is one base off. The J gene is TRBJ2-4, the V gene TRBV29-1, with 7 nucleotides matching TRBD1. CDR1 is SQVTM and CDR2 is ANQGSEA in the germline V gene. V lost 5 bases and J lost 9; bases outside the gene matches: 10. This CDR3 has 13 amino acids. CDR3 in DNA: TGCAGCGTTACGGACAGGTGGGGGAGCATTCAGTACTTC. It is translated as CSVTDRWGSIQYF.

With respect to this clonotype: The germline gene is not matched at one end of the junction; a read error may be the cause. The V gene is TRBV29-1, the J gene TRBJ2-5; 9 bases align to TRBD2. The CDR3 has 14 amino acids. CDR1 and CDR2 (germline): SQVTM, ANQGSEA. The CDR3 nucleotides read TGCATCGTTGAAGATAAGGCTAGCGGGGAGACCCAATACTTT. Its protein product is CIVEDKASGETQYF.

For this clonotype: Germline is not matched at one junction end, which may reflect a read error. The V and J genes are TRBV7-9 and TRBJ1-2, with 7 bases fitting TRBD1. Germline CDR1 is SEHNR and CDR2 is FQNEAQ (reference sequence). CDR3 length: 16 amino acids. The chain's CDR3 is CSSSLGTEGTAYGYTF. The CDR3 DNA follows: TGTTCCAGCAGCTTAGGGACTGAAGGGACAGCTTATGGCTACACCTTC.

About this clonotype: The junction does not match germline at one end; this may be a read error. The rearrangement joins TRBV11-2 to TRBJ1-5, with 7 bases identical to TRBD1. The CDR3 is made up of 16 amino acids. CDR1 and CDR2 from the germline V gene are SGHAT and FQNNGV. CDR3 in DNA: TGCGCCAGCAGCCTAAAAGAGGGACAGACGAATCAGCCCCAGCATTTT. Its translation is CASSLKEGQTNQPQHF.

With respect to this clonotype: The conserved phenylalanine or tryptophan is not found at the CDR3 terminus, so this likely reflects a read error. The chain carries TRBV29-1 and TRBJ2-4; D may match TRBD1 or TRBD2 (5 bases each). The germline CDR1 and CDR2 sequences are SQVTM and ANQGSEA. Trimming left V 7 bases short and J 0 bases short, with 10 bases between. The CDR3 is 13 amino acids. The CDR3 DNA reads TGCAGCGGGGGGAACATAGCCAAAAACATTCAGTACCTC. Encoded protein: CSGGNIAKNIQYL.

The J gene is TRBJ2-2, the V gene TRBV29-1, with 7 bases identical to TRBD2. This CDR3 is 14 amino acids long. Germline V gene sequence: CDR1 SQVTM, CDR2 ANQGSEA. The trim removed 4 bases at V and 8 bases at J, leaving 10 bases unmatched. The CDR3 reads CSVVLGGDAGELFF. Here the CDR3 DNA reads TGCAGCGTTGTTCTGGGGGGGGATGCGGGGGAGCTGTTTTTT.

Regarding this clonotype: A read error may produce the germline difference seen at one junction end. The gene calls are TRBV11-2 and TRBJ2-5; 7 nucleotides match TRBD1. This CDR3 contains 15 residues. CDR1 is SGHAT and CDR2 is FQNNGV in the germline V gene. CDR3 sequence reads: CASILTPHDRETQYF. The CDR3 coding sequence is TGTGCCAGCATCTTAACCCCCCATGACAGGGAAACCCAGTACTTC.

For the CDR3, the DNA is TGTGCCAGCAGCTCCCCAAAAAACGTACAGTACTTC. Its protein product is CASSSPKNVQYF. The chain couples TRBV7-9 to TRBJ2-4, with D hard to call. The CDR3 has 12 residues. Germline CDR1 and CDR2: SEHNR and FQNEAQ (reference sequence). The ends were cut back, 4 bases at V and 13 bases at J, with 14 bases in the middle.

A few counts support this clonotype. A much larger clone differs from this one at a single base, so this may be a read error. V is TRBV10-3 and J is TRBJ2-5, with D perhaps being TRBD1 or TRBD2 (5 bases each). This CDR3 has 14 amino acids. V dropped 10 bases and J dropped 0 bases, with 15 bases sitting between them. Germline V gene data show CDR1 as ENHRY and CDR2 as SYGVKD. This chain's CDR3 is CATGVGLDQETQYF. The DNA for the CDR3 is TGTGCCACCGGGGTGGGGCTGGACCAAGAGACCCAGTACTTC.

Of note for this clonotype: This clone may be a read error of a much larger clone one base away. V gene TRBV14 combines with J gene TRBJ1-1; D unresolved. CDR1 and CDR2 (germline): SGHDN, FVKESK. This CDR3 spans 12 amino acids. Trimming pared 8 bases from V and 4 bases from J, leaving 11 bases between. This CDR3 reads CASGRASTEAFF. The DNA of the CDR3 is TGTGCCAGCGGCCGGGCCAGCACTGAAGCTTTCTTT.

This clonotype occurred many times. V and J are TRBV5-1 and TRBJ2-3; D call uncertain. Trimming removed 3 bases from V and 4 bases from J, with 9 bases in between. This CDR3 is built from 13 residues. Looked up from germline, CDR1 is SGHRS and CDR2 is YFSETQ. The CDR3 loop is CASSSPGPDTQYF. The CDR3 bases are TGCGCCAGCAGCTCCCCGGGTCCAGATACGCAGTATTTT.

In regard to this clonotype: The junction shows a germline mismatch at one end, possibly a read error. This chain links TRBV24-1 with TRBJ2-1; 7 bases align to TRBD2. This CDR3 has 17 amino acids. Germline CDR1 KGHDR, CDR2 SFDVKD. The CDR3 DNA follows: TGTGTCACCAGTGAATATTCTACGACTAGCTCCTACAGTGAGCAGTTCTTC. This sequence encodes CVTSEYSTTSSYSEQFF.

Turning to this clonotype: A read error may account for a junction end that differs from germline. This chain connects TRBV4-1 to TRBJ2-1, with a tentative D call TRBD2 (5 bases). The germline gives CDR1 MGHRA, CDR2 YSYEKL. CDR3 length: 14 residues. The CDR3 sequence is CVSSQADLVSEQFF. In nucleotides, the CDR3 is TGCGTCAGCAGCCAAGCGGATTTAGTAAGTGAGCAGTTCTTC.

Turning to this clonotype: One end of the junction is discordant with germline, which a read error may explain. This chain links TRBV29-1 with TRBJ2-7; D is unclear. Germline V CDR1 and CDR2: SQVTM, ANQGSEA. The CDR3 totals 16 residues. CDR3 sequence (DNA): TGCAGGGCCATGGCATCTGAGACCGGCACTCCCTACGAGCGGTACTTC. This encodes CRAMASETGTPYERYF.

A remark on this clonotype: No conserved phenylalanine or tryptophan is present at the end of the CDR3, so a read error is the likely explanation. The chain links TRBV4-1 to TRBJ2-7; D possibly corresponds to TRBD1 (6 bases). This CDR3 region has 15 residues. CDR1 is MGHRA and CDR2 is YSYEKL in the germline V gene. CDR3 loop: CASSRRFQQGNGQYL. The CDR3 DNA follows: TGCGCCAGTAGCCGACGATTCCAACAGGGAAATGGGCAGTACTTG.

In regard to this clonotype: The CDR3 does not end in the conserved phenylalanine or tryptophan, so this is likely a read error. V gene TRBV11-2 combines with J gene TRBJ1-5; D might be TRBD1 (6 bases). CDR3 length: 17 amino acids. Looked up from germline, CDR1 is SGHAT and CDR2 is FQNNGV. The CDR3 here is CASSLVGVTGSDQLQHY. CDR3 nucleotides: TGTGCCAGCAGCTTAGTAGGGGTAACAGGGAGCGATCAGCTCCAGCATTAT.

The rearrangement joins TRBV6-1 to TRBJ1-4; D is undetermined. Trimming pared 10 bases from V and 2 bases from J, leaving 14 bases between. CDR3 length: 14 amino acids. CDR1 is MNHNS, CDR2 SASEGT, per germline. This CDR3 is CANGIMDTNEKLFF. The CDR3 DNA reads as TGTGCCAACGGTATAATGGACACTAATGAAAAACTGTTTTTT.

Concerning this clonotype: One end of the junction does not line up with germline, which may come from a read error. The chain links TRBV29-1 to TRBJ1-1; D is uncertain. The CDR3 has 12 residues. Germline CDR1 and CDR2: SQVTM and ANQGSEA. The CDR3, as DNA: TGTAGCGGAAGAACCCCGAACACTAAAGCTTTCTTT. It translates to CSGRTPNTKAFF.

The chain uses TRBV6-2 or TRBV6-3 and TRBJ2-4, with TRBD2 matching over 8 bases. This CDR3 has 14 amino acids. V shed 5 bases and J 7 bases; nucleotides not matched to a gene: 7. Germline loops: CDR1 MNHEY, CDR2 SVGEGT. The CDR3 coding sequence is TGTGCCAGCAGTCGCCGGGGGGGCGTTAACATTCAGTACTTC. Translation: CASSRRGGVNIQYF.

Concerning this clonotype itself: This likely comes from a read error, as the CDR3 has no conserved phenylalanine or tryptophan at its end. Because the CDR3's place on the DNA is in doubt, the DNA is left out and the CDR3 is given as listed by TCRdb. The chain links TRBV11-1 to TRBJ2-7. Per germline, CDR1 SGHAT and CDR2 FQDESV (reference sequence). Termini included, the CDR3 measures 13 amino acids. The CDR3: CANRGKRSYEQYI.

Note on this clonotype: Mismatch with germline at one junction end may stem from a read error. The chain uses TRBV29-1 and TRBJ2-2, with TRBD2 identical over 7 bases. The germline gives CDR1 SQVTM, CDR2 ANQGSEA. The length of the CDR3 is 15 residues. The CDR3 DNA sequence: TGCAGCGTTGGGACTAGAGCGGGGAACACCAGGGAGCTGTTTTTT. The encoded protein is CSVGTRAGNTRELFF.